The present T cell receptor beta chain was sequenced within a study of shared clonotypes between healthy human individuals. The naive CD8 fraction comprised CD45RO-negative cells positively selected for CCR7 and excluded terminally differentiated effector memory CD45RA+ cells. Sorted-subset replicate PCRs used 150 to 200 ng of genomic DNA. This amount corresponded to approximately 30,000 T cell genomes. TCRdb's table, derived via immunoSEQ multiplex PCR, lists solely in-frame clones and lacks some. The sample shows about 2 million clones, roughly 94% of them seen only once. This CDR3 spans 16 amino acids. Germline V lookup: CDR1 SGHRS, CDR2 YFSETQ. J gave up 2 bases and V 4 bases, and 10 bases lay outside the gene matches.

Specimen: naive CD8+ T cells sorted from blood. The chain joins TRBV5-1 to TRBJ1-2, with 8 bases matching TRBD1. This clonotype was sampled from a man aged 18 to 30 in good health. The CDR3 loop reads CASSPAAGGPNYGYTF. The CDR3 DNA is TGCGCCAGCAGCCCTGCGGCAGGGGGCCCGAACTATGGCTACACCTTC. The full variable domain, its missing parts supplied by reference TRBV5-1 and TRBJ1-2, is KAGVTQTPRYLIKTRGQQVTLSCSPISGHRSVSWYQQTPGQGLQFLFEYFSETQRNKGNFPGRFSGRQFSNSRSEMNVSTLELGDSALYLCASSPAAGGPNYGYTFGSGTRLTVV.